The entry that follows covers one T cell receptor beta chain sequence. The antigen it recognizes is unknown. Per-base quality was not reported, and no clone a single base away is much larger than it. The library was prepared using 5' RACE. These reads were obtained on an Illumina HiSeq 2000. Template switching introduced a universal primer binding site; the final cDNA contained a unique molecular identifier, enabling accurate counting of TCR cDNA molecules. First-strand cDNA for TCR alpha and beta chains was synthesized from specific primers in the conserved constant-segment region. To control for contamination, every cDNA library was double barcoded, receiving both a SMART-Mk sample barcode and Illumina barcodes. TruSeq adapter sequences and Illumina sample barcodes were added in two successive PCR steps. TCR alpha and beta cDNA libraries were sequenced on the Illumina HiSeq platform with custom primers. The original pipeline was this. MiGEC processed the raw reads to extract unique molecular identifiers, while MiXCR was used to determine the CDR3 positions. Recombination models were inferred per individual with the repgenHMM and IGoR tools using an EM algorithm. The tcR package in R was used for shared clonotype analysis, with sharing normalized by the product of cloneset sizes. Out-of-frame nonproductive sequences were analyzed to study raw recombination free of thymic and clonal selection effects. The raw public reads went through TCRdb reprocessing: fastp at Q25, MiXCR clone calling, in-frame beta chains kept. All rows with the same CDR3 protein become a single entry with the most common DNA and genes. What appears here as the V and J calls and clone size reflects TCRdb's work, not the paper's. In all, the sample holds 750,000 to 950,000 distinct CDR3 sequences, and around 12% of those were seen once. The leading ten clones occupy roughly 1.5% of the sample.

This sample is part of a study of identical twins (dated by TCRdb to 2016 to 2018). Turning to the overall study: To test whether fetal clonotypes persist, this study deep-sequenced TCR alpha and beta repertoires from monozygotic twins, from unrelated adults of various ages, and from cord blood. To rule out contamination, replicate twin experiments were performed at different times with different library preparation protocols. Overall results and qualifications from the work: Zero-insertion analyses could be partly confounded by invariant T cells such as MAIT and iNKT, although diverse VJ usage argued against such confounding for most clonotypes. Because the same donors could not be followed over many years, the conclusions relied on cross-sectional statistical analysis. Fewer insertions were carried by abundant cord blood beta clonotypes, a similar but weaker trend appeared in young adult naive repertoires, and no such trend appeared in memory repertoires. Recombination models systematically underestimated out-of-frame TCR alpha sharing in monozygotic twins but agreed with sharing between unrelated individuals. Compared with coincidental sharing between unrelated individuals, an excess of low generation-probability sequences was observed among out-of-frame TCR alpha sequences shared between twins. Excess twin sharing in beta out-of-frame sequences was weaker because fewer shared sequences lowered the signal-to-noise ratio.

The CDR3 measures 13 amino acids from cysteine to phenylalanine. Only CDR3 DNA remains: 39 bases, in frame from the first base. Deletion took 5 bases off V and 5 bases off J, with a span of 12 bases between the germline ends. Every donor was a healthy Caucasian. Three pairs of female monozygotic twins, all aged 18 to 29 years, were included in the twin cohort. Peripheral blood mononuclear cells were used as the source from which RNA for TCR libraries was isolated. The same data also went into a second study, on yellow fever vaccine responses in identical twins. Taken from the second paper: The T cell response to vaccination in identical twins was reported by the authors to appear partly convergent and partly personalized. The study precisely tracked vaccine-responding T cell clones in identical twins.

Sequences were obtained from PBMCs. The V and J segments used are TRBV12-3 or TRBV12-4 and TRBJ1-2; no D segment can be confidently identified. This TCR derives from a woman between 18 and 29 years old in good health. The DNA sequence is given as TGTGCCAGCAGTCCAAATTTAGGATATGGCTACACCTTC. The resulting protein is CASSPNLGYGYTF.